This T cell receptor beta chain was recorded in a study of CD8 T cells in ankylosing spondylitis. Study results and limitations: Clones linked to disease were reported to show significant enrichment in matched ankylosing spondylitis synovial fluid. Blood from ankylosing spondylitis patients appeared to carry a characteristic eight-variant TCR beta motif. As for the disease-linked clones, they showed a CD8+ phenotype and occurred at relatively low frequencies in peripheral blood.

Quantitative 5'-RACE was performed with molecular barcodes, and it yielded the TCR beta libraries. TCRdb itself ran the 5' RACE reads through MiXCR, one entry per CDR3 protein. Here the sample spans fewer than 250,000 distinct CDR3 sequences, around 24% being singletons. V was cut by 4 bases and J by 0 bases, with 10 bases left in between. The CDR3 has 13 amino acids. Germline V lookup: CDR1 SQVTM, CDR2 ANQGSEA. This clonotype was detected many times. Its specificity is not known. Sequenced: blood, either unsorted or a sorted T cell fraction (not recorded which). The TCR was taken from a male donor with ankylosing spondylitis or in good health (not recorded which). The chain is built from TRBV29-1 and TRBJ2-7; D not resolved. The DNA of the CDR3 is TGCAGCGTTGTCAAGAGCTCCTCCTACGAGCAGTACTTC. It translates to CSVVKSSSYEQYF.